The clone carrying this T cell receptor beta chain appeared a single time. Its antigen remains unknown. Assay: immunoSEQ multiplex PCR; the TCRdb copy retains only in-frame clones and omits some. The repertoire holds about 200,000 clones, approximately 93% seen once, with around 3.6% in the top ten. J lost 5 bases, V lost 3 bases, and 20 bases had no gene match. Germline-derived CDR1 and CDR2 are SEHNR and FQNEAQ (reference sequence). CDR3 size: 19 residues. This record comes from a study of T cell responses to AZD1222 COVID-19 vaccine. Points from the study as a whole: Donors were largely white British and mainly female; clonal diversity was possibly underestimated. Vaccine-related CD4 TCRs covered spike, predominating at 160-218 and 743-854.

The specimen comprised peripheral blood, sampled 28 days after the second AZD1222 dose. The TCR originated in an adult who received the AZD1222 COVID-19 vaccine. This sequence joins TRBV7-9 and TRBJ2-7; TRBD1 aligns across 9 bases. The CDR3 bases are TGTGCCAGCAGCTTCCCCGGGACAGGGACGAAGGGAGGTGGGAACGAGCAGTACTTC. Translated: CASSFPGTGTKGGGNEQYF.